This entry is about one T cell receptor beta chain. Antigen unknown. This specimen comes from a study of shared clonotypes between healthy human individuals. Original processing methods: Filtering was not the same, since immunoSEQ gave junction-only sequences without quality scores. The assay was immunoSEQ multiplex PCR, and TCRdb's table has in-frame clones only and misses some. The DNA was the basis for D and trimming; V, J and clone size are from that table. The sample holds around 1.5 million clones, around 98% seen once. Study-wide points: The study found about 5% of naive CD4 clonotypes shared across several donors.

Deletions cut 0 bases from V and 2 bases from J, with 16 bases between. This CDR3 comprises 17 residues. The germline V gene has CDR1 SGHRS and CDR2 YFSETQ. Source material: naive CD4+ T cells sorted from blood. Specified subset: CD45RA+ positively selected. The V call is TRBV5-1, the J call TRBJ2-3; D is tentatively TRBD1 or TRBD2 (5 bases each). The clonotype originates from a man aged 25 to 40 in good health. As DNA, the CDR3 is TGCGCCAGCAGCTTGGGTTTAGTGGGGACCCTCACAGATACGCAGTATTTT. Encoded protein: CASSLGLVGTLTDTQYF.